Listed below are T cell receptor beta chains from one sample, sequenced in a study of beta chain features in type 1 diabetes. TCRdb's copy holds only in-frame clones and misses some; the assay was immunoSEQ multiplex PCR. The repertoire has fewer than 350,000 clones, about 20% of them found once; the top ten carry approximately 0.041%. Sequenced sample: naive CD4+ T cells from blood. These receptors were taken from a woman between 18 and 30 years old in good health. Each CDR3 is given with its conserved first and last residue.

v_gene: TRBV30
CDR3aa: CAWSVSGNYGYTF

v_gene: TRBV30
CDR3aa: CAWGTGYYEQYF

v_gene: TRBV9
CDR3aa: CASSVEGGRSYEQYF

v_gene: TRBV5-1
CDR3aa: CASSTGTENYEQYF

v_gene: TRBV13
CDR3aa: CASSAPGGNGYTF

v_gene: TRBV30
CDR3aa: CAGWWRGPTDTQYF

v_gene: TRBV6-6
CDR3aa: CASKNDRGKDTEAFF

v_gene: TRBV5-1
CDR3aa: CASSLDASGRGTGANVLTF

v_gene: TRBV5-1
CDR3aa: CASRPGGWADTQYF

v_gene: TRBV29-1
CDR3aa: CSVELRGWSGELFF

v_gene: TRBV18
CDR3aa: CASSPPGQLQETQYF

v_gene: TRBV2
CDR3aa: CASTRDRRNTGELFF

v_gene: TRBV10-3
CDR3aa: CAISPGDGNGYTF

v_gene: TRBV5-4
CDR3aa: CASSLEGLAGNNEQFF

v_gene: TRBV30
CDR3aa: CALAGTAYNGYTF

v_gene: TRBV6-5
CDR3aa: CASSLQALGNQPQHF

v_gene: TRBV29-1
CDR3aa: CSVVAPSGNTIYF

v_gene: TRBV5-6
CDR3aa: CASSLVLAGGQYF

v_gene: TRBV4-1
CDR3aa: CASSQDRSQGTSNYGYTF

v_gene: TRBV30
CDR3aa: CAWSPSPEGQFF

v_gene: TRBV6-5
CDR3aa: CASSQSGTGVREQYF

v_gene: TRBV9
CDR3aa: CASSKGQGNSPLHF

v_gene: TRBV6-5
CDR3aa: CASSYSTGQGSREAFF

v_gene: TRBV9
CDR3aa: CASSRFSGRVQETQYF

v_gene: TRBV19
CDR3aa: CASRPGLAGGPPDTQYF

v_gene: TRBV19
CDR3aa: CASSKMDRAGANVLTF

v_gene: TRBV25-1
CDR3aa: CASSDRAATGTDTQYF

v_gene: TRBV25-1
CDR3aa: CASSPPTGGYGYTF

v_gene: TRBV5-4
CDR3aa: CASSWGGSGRATMSEQYF

v_gene: TRBV7-9
CDR3aa: CASSLGGLALSYNEQFF

v_gene: TRBV5-4
CDR3aa: CASSPGQTNYGYTF

v_gene: TRBV4-1
CDR3aa: CASSQVPRGTEAFF

v_gene: TRBV25-1
CDR3aa: CASSEHGTVGAAFF

v_gene: TRBV6-6
CDR3aa: CASVSLGQNMNTEAFF

v_gene: TRBV7-9
CDR3aa: CASTLPPGELFF

v_gene: TRBV7-8
CDR3aa: CASSLAGAGENYGYTF

v_gene: TRBV5-1
CDR3aa: CASSLAGTSGTSTPDTQYF

v_gene: TRBV7-9
CDR3aa: CASSLPGGEDGELFF

v_gene: TRBV5-4
CDR3aa: CASSLDSQGYGYTF

v_gene: TRBV4-1
CDR3aa: CASSRVGGDAKNIQYF

v_gene: TRBV7-9
CDR3aa: CASTKAGAQETQYF

v_gene: TRBV29-1
CDR3aa: CSVVPSSSYNEQFF

v_gene: TRBV7-2
CDR3aa: CASSLRLAGLNTEAFF

v_gene: TRBV18
CDR3aa: CASTFPSGDTQYF

v_gene: TRBV18
CDR3aa: CASSRTGSSYEQYF

v_gene: TRBV10-3
CDR3aa: CAISDRGYYEQYF

v_gene: TRBV2
CDR3aa: CASRPELSNQPQHF

v_gene: TRBV5-8
CDR3aa: CASSLSSYNEQFF

v_gene: TRBV7-9
CDR3aa: CASSLVANEQFF

v_gene: TRBV7-7
CDR3aa: CASSPDRGNTGELFF

v_gene: TRBV6-6
CDR3aa: CASSYSAREQYF

v_gene: TRBV5-8
CDR3aa: CASSLQGHHNSPLHF

v_gene: TRBV10-3
CDR3aa: CAISDGGNPDTQYF

v_gene: TRBV5-1
CDR3aa: CASSLVQGNTEAFF

v_gene: TRBV5-4
CDR3aa: CASSFFLGAEAFF